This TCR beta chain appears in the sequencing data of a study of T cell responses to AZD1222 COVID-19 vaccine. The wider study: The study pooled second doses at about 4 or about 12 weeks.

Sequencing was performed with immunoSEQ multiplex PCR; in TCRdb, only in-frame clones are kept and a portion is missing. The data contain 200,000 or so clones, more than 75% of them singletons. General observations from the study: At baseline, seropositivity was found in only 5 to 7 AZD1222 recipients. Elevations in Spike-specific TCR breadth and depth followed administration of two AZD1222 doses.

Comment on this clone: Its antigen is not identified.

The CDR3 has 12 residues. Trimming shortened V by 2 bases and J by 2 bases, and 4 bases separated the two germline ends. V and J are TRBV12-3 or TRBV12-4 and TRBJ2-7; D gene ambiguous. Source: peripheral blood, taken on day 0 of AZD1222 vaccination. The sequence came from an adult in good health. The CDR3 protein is CASSLRTYEQYF. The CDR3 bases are TGTGCCAGCAGTTTACGTACCTACGAGCAGTACTTC.